The rows below give T cell receptor beta chains drawn from one sample of a study of T cells after posttransplantation cyclophosphamide. Using immunoSEQ multiplex PCR, the repertoire was profiled, and TCRdb retains in-frame clones only, with some absent. The sample carries approximately 28,000 clones, approximately 90% recorded once. Input material: naive CD4+ T cells sorted from PBMCs. Receptors originate from an older woman in good health, CMV-negative, and a related stem cell transplant donor. Both conserved end residues are part of each CDR3. A D gene is named only where the DNA matches it firmly. Part of the rows lack a size; the others show once, few, many or a class for expanded clones.

TRBV7-8,NA,NA,TRBJ2-7,CASSLAPPNLLSYEQYF,TGTGCCAGCAGCTTAGCGCCCCCCAACCTACTCTCCTACGAGCAGTACTTC
TRBV28,NA,NA,TRBJ2-7,CTSRTPSTGSYEQYF,TGTACCAGCAGGACACCATCAACAGGCTCCTACGAGCAGTACTTC
TRBV28,NA,NA,TRBJ2-1,CASSTPGVGSYNEQFF,TGTGCCAGCAGCACTCCAGGGGTCGGGTCCTACAATGAGCAGTTCTTC
TRBV7-9,NA,TRBD1,TRBJ1-2,CASKIHRDRDDGYTF,TGTGCCAGCAAGATTCACCGGGACAGGGATGATGGCTACACCTTC
TRBV5-4,NA,NA,TRBJ1-5,CASSLGGSTNQPQHF,TGTGCCAGCAGCTTGGGCGGCTCAACCAATCAGCCCCAGCATTTT
TRBV7-9,NA,NA,TRBJ1-3,CASSFLAGNTIYF,TGTGCCAGCAGCTTTCTCGCTGGAAACACCATATATTTT
TRBV27,NA,TRBD2,TRBJ2-1,CASSRLAGATSYNEQFF,TGTGCCAGCAGCCGCCTAGCGGGAGCTACCTCCTACAATGAGCAGTTCTTC
TRBV5-5,NA,NA,TRBJ2-1,CASSPTGALSFF,TGTGCCAGCAGCCCTACAGGTGCCCTCTCATTCTTC
TRBV6-6,NA,TRBD1,TRBJ1-5,CASRRTGDNQPQHF,TGTGCCAGCAGACGGACAGGGGACAATCAGCCCCAGCATTTT
TRBV19,NA,TRBD1,TRBJ1-5,CASSIFSGTGNQPQHF,TGTGCCAGTAGTATCTTTAGTGGGACAGGGAATCAGCCCCAGCATTTT
TRBV5-1,NA,NA,TRBJ1-2,CASSLNEGRDGYTF,TGCGCCAGCAGCTTGAATGAGGGTCGAGACGGCTACACCTTC
TRBV7-9,few,NA,TRBJ1-3,CASSPQVSSGNTIYF,TGTGCCAGCAGCCCACAGGTCAGCTCTGGAAACACCATATATTTT
TRBV4-2,NA,TRBD2,TRBJ2-2,CASSQSGIGGELFF,TGTGCCAGCAGCCAGAGCGGGATTGGCGGGGAGCTGTTTTTT
TRBV11-2,NA,TRBD2,TRBJ2-2,CASSLRAGTSANTGELFF,TGTGCCAGCAGCCTGAGGGCCGGGACTAGCGCGAACACCGGGGAGCTGTTTTTT
TRBV2,NA,NA,TRBJ2-1,CASTPGSSYNEQFF,TGTGCCAGCACGCCAGGCAGCTCCTACAATGAGCAGTTCTTC
TRBV5-1,NA,TRBD2,TRBJ2-3,CASSLVTPGGASDTQYF,TGCGCCAGCAGCTTGGTAACCCCGGGGGGGGCATCAGATACGCAGTATTTT
TRBV27,NA,NA,TRBJ1-6,CASSGWGEHSPLHF,TGTGCCAGCAGTGGTTGGGGGGAACATTCACCCCTCCACTTT
TRBV2,NA,NA,TRBJ1-5,CASRGGRNNQPQHF,TGTGCCAGCAGGGGGGGGCGAAACAATCAGCCCCAGCATTTT
TRBV27,NA,TRBD1,TRBJ2-7,CASSPGTGGSEQYF,TGTGCCAGCAGCCCCGGGACAGGGGGCTCCGAGCAGTACTTC
TRBV7-9,NA,NA,TRBJ2-7,CASSLGRAEQYF,TGTGCCAGCAGCTTAGGGAGGGCCGAGCAGTACTTC
TRBV5-5,NA,NA,TRBJ1-1,CASSLGTVNTEAFF,TGTGCCAGCAGCTTGGGGACAGTGAACACTGAAGCTTTCTTT
TRBV10-3,NA,TRBD2,TRBJ2-1,CAISITGGSSYNEQFF,TGTGCCATCAGTATCACCGGCGGGAGCTCCTACAATGAGCAGTTCTTC
TRBV10-3,NA,TRBD2,TRBJ2-3,CAISVGSGGVDTQYF,TGTGCCATCAGTGTGGGAAGCGGGGGGGTAGATACGCAGTATTTT
TRBV5-4,NA,NA,TRBJ1-6,CASSLGGRGSPLHF,TGTGCCAGCAGCTTGGGGGGCAGGGGTTCACCCCTCCACTTT
TRBV6-6,NA,NA,TRBJ1-6,CASSYSKADNSPLHF,TGTGCCAGCAGTTACTCGAAGGCGGATAATTCACCCCTCCACTTT
TRBV18,NA,NA,TRBJ2-7,CASSPFTTASYEQYF,TGTGCCAGCTCACCATTTACGACAGCTTCCTACGAGCAGTACTTC
TRBV18,NA,TRBD2,TRBJ2-5,CASSPQREVGTQYF,TGTGCCAGCTCACCCCAGCGGGAGGTCGGGACCCAGTACTTC
TRBV29-1,NA,NA,TRBJ1-1,CSAARSGGEGAFF,TGCAGCGCCGCCCGGTCGGGGGGGGAGGGAGCTTTCTTT
TRBV5-1,NA,NA,TRBJ2-3,CASTPRVVSSTDTQYF,TGCGCCAGCACACCCCGCGTGGTTTCTAGCACAGATACGCAGTATTTT
TRBV4-1,NA,NA,TRBJ2-7,CASSQDGTSLGEQYF,TGCGCCAGCAGCCAAGATGGGACATCCCTTGGGGAGCAGTACTTC
TRBV5-5,NA,TRBD1,TRBJ1-1,CASRLGQSNTEAFF,TGTGCCAGCCGACTGGGACAGTCGAACACTGAAGCTTTCTTT
TRBV11-3,NA,NA,TRBJ1-3,CASSLLIERLSGNTIYF,TGTGCCAGCAGCTTGCTAATTGAGCGCCTCTCTGGAAACACCATATATTTT
TRBV5-4,NA,TRBD1,TRBJ1-1,CASSLGSRGDTEAFF,TGTGCCAGCAGCTTGGGGTCCAGGGGGGACACTGAAGCTTTCTTT
TRBV4-1,once,TRBD2,TRBJ2-1,CASSQRGLAGVEQFF,TGCGCCAGCAGCCAAAGGGGACTAGCGGGAGTTGAGCAGTTCTTC
TRBV15,NA,TRBD1,TRBJ2-7,CATSRDRDRGNEQYF,TGTGCCACCAGCAGAGATCGGGACAGGGGGAACGAGCAGTACTTC
TRBV28,NA,TRBD1,TRBJ1-3,CASSTWDRGNTIYF,TGTGCCAGCAGTACCTGGGACAGGGGAAACACCATATATTTT
TRBV18,NA,NA,TRBJ1-1,CASSPTGTEAFF,TGTGCCAGCTCACCAACGGGAACTGAAGCTTTCTTT
TRBV7-9,NA,NA,TRBJ2-7,CASSVSTDSYEQYF,TGTGCCAGCAGCGTCTCGACAGACTCCTACGAGCAGTACTTC
TRBV6-6,NA,TRBD2,TRBJ2-3,CASSRGRGGVTDTQYF,TGTGCCAGCAGCCGGGGCCGGGGGGGCGTTACAGATACGCAGTATTTT
TRBV29-1,NA,NA,TRBJ1-2,CSVGRGYTF,TGCAGCGTTGGGAGGGGCTACACCTTC
TRBV18,few,TRBD1,TRBJ1-5,CASSPLDRGGAQPQHF,TGTGCCAGCTCACCCTTGGACAGGGGGGGAGCCCAGCCCCAGCATTTT
TRBV5-1,NA,NA,TRBJ1-1,CASSLNGGDTEAFF,TGCGCCAGCAGCTTGAACGGGGGGGACACTGAAGCTTTCTTT
TRBV5-1,NA,NA,TRBJ2-7,CASSPPSLRYEQYF,TGCGCCAGCAGCCCCCCTTCCCTCCGCTACGAGCAGTACTTC
TRBV6-4,NA,NA,TRBJ2-2,CASSQSRAGELFF,TGTGCCAGCAGTCAAAGCAGGGCCGGGGAGCTGTTTTTT
TRBV15,few,NA,TRBJ1-5,CATSTYKQGWRPQHF,TGTGCCACCAGCACCTATAAACAGGGTTGGCGGCCCCAGCATTTT
TRBV27,NA,TRBD1,TRBJ1-5,CASSFGTQGNQPQHF,TGTGCCAGCAGTTTCGGGACACAGGGGAATCAGCCCCAGCATTTT